This TCR beta chain was identified in a study of T cell responses to AZD1222 COVID-19 vaccine. Study-level background: The analysis combined second doses at about 4 or about 12 weeks.

Sequencing used immunoSEQ multiplex PCR; TCRdb keeps in-frame clones, though not all of them. The sample holds almost 80,000 clones, roughly 87% seen once. In its sample, this clone was seen once. With V trimmed by 4 bases and J by 10 bases, 14 bases remained unmatched. CDR1 and CDR2 from the germline V gene are LNHDA and SQIVND (reference sequence). This CDR3 is built from 17 residues. This sample comprised peripheral blood, obtained on day 0 of AZD1222 vaccination. The receptor's source is an adult in good health. J is TRBJ1-6 and V is TRBV19; 9 bases map to TRBD1. The CDR3 protein is CASSTLRDRVIESPLHF. For the CDR3, the DNA is TGTGCCAGTAGTACCCTCCGGGACAGGGTTATAGAATCACCCCTCCACTTT.